Listed below are T cell receptor beta chains from one sample, sequenced in a study of blood T cell repertoires in COVID-19. Repertoires were generated with immunoSEQ multiplex PCR, while TCRdb's copy carries only in-frame clones and drops some. The sample includes 80,000 to 100,000 clones, about 95% of them seen just once. The sample taken for sequencing was peripheral blood. The receptor source for this set is a human donor with active COVID-19. The donor label of this sample is uncertain. The CDR3 runs from the conserved cysteine through the conserved F or W. A D gene is named only where the DNA matches it firmly. Clone size, where shown, is once, few, many, or a class for clones that have expanded.

>TRBD1|TRBV28|-|TRBJ1-4
TGTGCCACCTACAGGGGGCTAAATGAAAAACTGTTTTTT
CATYRGLNEKLFF
>TRBD1|TRBV5-8|-|TRBJ1-4
TGTGCCAGCAGCCGCGGACAGGGGATTGCAACTAATGAAAAACTGTTTTTT
CASSRGQGIATNEKLFF
>-|TRBV18|-|TRBJ2-7
TGTGCCAGCTCACCCCCAATCACAGGGAATGAGCAGTACTTC
CASSPPITGNEQYF
>-|TRBV5-5|-|TRBJ1-2
TGTGCCAGCAGCTTACAGGGTGACTATGGCTACACCTTC
CASSLQGDYGYTF
>-|TRBV6-5|-|TRBJ1-1
TGTGCCAGCAGTTCGAAAACGGTGACAGGAAGCGCTGAAGCTTTCTTT
CASSSKTVTGSAEAFF
>-|TRBV5-4|-|TRBJ2-7
TGTGCCAGCAGCACACAGGGAGAAATTAAGCAGTACTTC
CASSTQGEIKQYF
>-|TRBV9|-|TRBJ2-1
TGTGCCAGCAGCCGACCTCTGGGCCTCCCGACGGACAATGAGCAGTTCTTC
CASSRPLGLPTDNEQFF
>-|TRBV7-8|-|TRBJ2-2
TGTGCCAGCAGCTTAGCCGGGAGAGTCACCGGGGAGCTGTTTTTT
CASSLAGRVTGELFF
>TRBD2|TRBV19|-|TRBJ2-1
TGTGCCACCCCGACTAGCAGGTGTCACAATGAGCAGTTCTTC
CATPTSRCHNEQFF
>TRBD2|TRBV7-8|-|TRBJ2-3
TGTGCCAGCAGCCACCGGTCAGCGGGGGCCCTCACAGATACGCAGTATTTT
CASSHRSAGALTDTQYF
>TRBD2|TRBV19|-|TRBJ2-2
TGTGCCAGTAGAGTAGGACTAGCGCTCACCGGGGAGCTGTTTTTT
CASRVGLALTGELFF
>TRBD1|TRBV2|-|TRBJ1-4
TGTGCCAGCAGTCTAGACAGGGGCGATACTAATGGAGAACTGTTTTTT
CASSLDRGDTNGELFF
>TRBD1|TRBV7-9|-|TRBJ2-7
TGTGCCAGCAGCCACCGGGACAGGGCCTACGAGCAGTACTTC
CASSHRDRAYEQYF
>TRBD2|TRBV3-1/TRBV3-2|-|TRBJ2-3
TGTGCCAGCAGCCACAGAGTCCTAGCGGGGCACTCTGGCACAGATACGCAGTATTTT
CASSHRVLAGHSGTDTQYF
>-|TRBV7-2|-|TRBJ1-2
TGTGCCAGCAGCTTGGTGGGGGGGAACTATGGCTACACCTTC
CASSLVGGNYGYTF
>TRBD2|TRBV28|-|TRBJ2-1
TGTGCCAGCAGTCCTCGGCGGGAGGAGCAGTTCTTC
CASSPRREEQFF
>TRBD1|TRBV4-2|-|TRBJ1-2
TGTGCCAGCAGCCCACAGGGGGGAAACTATGGCTACACCTTC
CASSPQGGNYGYTF
>-|TRBV7-2|-|TRBJ2-5
TGTGCCAGCAGCTTAATCGGGAACCAAGAGACCCAGTACTTC
CASSLIGNQETQYF
>TRBD1|TRBV7-8|-|TRBJ1-1
TGTGCCAGCAGCGACTCGGGACAGGGTTTCTCTGCTTTCTTT
CASSDSGQGFSAFF
>-|TRBV3-1/TRBV3-2|-|TRBJ1-1
TGTGCCAGCAGCCAACAGGGATACACTGAAGCTTTCTTT
CASSQQGYTEAFF
>-|TRBV4-1|-|TRBJ1-5
TGCGCCAGCAGCCCTTATTCAGGGGCCAATCAGCCCCAGCATTTT
CASSPYSGANQPQHF
>-|TRBV7-2|-|TRBJ2-1
TGTGCCAGCAGCCTAAACGGAGCGCTTTACAATGAGCAGTTCTTC
CASSLNGALYNEQFF
>TRBD1|TRBV7-9|few|TRBJ1-1
TGTGCCAGCAGCCTTAGGACAGGGAGGGGAACCACTGAAGCTTTCTTT
CASSLRTGRGTTEAFF
>-|TRBV15|-|TRBJ2-5
TGTGCCACCAGCAGAACATTCACAGGGCGCGAGACCCAGTACTTC
CATSRTFTGRETQYF
>TRBD1|TRBV3-1/TRBV3-2|-|TRBJ1-4
TGTGCCAGCAGCCAGACGACAGGGTGGGTTGAAAAACTGTTTTTT
CASSQTTGWVEKLFF
>TRBD2|TRBV3-1/TRBV3-2|-|TRBJ2-7
TGTGCCAGCAGCGGGGGGCTAGCGGGCCCGCTCCCCTACGAGCAGTACTTC
CASSGGLAGPLPYEQYF
>TRBD1|TRBV15|few|TRBJ2-7
TGTGCCACCAGTCCGGGTTTGACAGGGAAGGACGAGCAGTACTTC
CATSPGLTGKDEQYF
>TRBD1|TRBV24-1|-|TRBJ2-3
TGTGCCACCAGTGATAGGACAGGAAGCACAGATACGCAGTATTTT
CATSDRTGSTDTQYF
>-|TRBV5-1|-|TRBJ2-2
TGCGCCAGCAGCTTGGCGGGAAATTCGGACACCGGGGAGCTGTTTTTT
CASSLAGNSDTGELFF
>-|TRBV24-1|-|TRBJ2-5
TGTGCCACCAGTGATGACGGACAGCAAGAGACCCAGTACTTC
CATSDDGQQETQYF
>TRBD1|TRBV6-2/TRBV6-3|-|TRBJ1-1
TGTGCCAGCAGTTACTCCGGGACAGGGAAGCCTGAAGCTTTCTTT
CASSYSGTGKPEAFF
>TRBD2|TRBV27|-|TRBJ2-5
TGTGCCAGCAGACTAGCGGGGAAGTACCAAGAGACCCAGTACTTC
CASRLAGKYQETQYF
>-|TRBV18|-|TRBJ1-4
TGTGCCAGCTCACACGACTCCCCGTGGGAAAAACTGTTTTTT
CASSHDSPWEKLFF
>-|TRBV6-5|-|TRBJ2-6
TGTGCCAGCAGTCGTGAGGGCGGTGGGGCCAACGTCCTGACTTTC
CASSREGGGANVLTF
>-|TRBV14|-|TRBJ1-2
TGTGCCAGCAGCCAATCGGTGAACTATGGCTACACCTTC
CASSQSVNYGYTF
>-|TRBV29-1|-|TRBJ2-5
TGCAGCGTTGCGCTCCAGGGGCGATCCGAGACCCAGTACTTC
CSVALQGRSETQYF
>-|TRBV4-1|-|TRBJ2-1
TGCGCCAGCACTAGCGGAGGGGGGAATGAGCAGTTCTTC
CASTSGGGNEQFF
>TRBD1|TRBV28|-|TRBJ2-7
TGTGCCAGCAGTTTCAGGGACAGGGACCTTCGGGGGCAGTACTTC
CASSFRDRDLRGQYF
>TRBD2|TRBV20-1|-|TRBJ2-3
TGCAGAGCCAGTATCGGCGGGAGAGTGGCAGATACGCAGTATTTT
CRASIGGRVADTQYF
>-|TRBV5-1|once|TRBJ2-3
TGCGCCAGCTACCCCTCGGGAGCCCGCACAGATACGCAGTATTTT
CASYPSGARTDTQYF
>-|TRBV5-4|-|TRBJ1-1
TGTGCCAGCAGCCCGGGGGTCGGTAAAGCTTTCTTT
CASSPGVGKAFF
>-|TRBV7-2|-|TRBJ2-5
TGTGCCAGCAGCTTAGACGTTGCGGGCGTCCAAGAGACCCAGTACTTC
CASSLDVAGVQETQYF
>-|TRBV21-1|-|TRBJ2-3
TGTGCCAGCACCTCCCCAGGGGCGTCCACAGATACGCAGTATTTT
CASTSPGASTDTQYF
>TRBD2|TRBV18|-|TRBJ2-7
TGTGCCAGCTCACCACGGGCTCCCCTAGCGGGGGCAGGTGAGCAGTACTTC
CASSPRAPLAGAGEQYF
>-|TRBV5-6|-|TRBJ1-1
TGTGCCAGCAGCAGAAGGACAGCTTTAAACACTGAAGCTTTCTTT
CASSRRTALNTEAFF
>TRBD1|TRBV7-9|-|TRBJ1-6
TGTGCCAGCAGCTACGACAGGGCCTATCAGGCCCTCCACTTT
CASSYDRAYQALHF
>-|TRBV6-5|-|TRBJ1-2
TGTGCCAGCAGTTACTCAGGGGGTCCTAACTATGGCTACACCTTC
CASSYSGGPNYGYTF
>TRBD1|TRBV6-5|-|TRBJ1-4
TGTGCCAGCAAAACACAGGGGAAAGACTATGAAAAACTGTTTTTT
CASKTQGKDYEKLFF
>-|TRBV18|-|TRBJ2-7
TGTGCCAGCTCACCACGGAGCCGGAACTCCTACGAGCAGTACTTC
CASSPRSRNSYEQYF
>-|TRBV28|-|TRBJ2-7
TGTGCCAGCAGTTCAGTGTACGAGCAGTACTTC
CASSSVYEQYF
>TRBD1|TRBV6-5|once|TRBJ2-1
TGTGCCAGCTCAGAAGGACAGGGGCTGACGGACTGGCAGTTCTTC
CASSEGQGLTDWQFF
>TRBD2|TRBV27|-|TRBJ2-3
TGTGCCAGCAGTTTAGCGGGAGGGCCTTTTGAGTATTTT
CASSLAGGPFEYF
>TRBD1|TRBV7-6|-|TRBJ1-5
TGTGCCAGCAGCCAGGGACAGCTTAGCAATCAGCCCCAGCATTTT
CASSQGQLSNQPQHF
>TRBD2|TRBV10-2|-|TRBJ2-6
TGCGCCAGCGGCGACCGGAGGGAGGGATCTGGGGCCAACGTCCTGACTTTC
CASGDRREGSGANVLTF
>-|TRBV28|-|TRBJ2-7
TGTGCCAGCACCTTAAGGGACTCGAGCTCCTACGAGCAGTACTTC
CASTLRDSSSYEQYF
>-|TRBV6-1|-|TRBJ2-5
TGTGCCAGCAGTGAATTGGAACAGCAAGAGACCCAGTACTTC
CASSELEQQETQYF